This T cell receptor beta chain was identified in a study of cytomegalovirus exposure and HLA in healthy donors. Germline-derived CDR1 and CDR2 are SEHNR and FQNEAQ (reference sequence). The CDR3 runs to 18 residues. V lost 5 bases, J lost 2 bases, and 15 bases stayed unmatched. This clone was observed a handful of times. PCR primers comprised 60 Vbeta and 13 Jbeta primers. Libraries were prepared by immunoSEQ multiplex PCR; TCRdb keeps only in-frame clonotypes and omits some of them. The profile shows some 140,000 clones, approximately 8.9% of them singletons. The chain couples TRBV7-9 to TRBJ2-5; the match to TRBD2 covers 9 bases. Input material: PBMCs. The receptor was derived from a woman aged 40 to 55 in good health and CMV-seropositive. DNA of the CDR3: TGTGCCAGCAGCCCGTCCTTAGCGGGGGCTAACCCACAAGAGACCCAGTACTTC. Its protein is CASSPSLAGANPQETQYF. Combining the CDR3 with reference TRBV7-9 and TRBJ2-5 gives the whole variable domain DTGVSQNPRHKITKRGQNVTFRCDPISEHNRLYWYRQTLGQGPEFLTYFQNEAQLEKSRLLSDRFSAERPKGSFSTLEIQRTEQGDSAMYLCASSPSLAGANPQETQYFGPGTRLLVL.